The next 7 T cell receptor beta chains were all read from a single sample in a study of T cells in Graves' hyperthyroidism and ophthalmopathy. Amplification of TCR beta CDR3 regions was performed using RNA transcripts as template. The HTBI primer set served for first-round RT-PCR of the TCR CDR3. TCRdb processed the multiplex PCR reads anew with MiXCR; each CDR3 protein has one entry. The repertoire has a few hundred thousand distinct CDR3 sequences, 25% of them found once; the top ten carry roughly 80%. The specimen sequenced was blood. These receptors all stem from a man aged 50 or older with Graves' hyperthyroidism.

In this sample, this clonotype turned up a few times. The CDR3 sequence: CASSPLGGTSGTLDNEQFF. The CDR3 DNA sequence: TGTGCCAGCAGCCCCTTAGGAGGGACTAGCGGGACCCTTGACAATGAGCAGTTCTTC. The gene calls are TRBV11-2 and TRBJ2-1, with 13 bases identical to TRBD2. CDR1 is SGHAT and CDR2 is FQNNGV in the germline V gene. Trimming removed 5 bases from V and 5 bases from J; junction bases left unmatched: 15. The CDR3 spans 19 residues.

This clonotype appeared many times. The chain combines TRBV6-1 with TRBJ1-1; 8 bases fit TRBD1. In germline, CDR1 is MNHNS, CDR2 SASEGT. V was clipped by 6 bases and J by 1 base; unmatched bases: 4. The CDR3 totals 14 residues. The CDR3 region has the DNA TGTGCCAGCAGCTGGGGACAGGAGAACACTGAAGCTTTCTTT. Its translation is CASSWGQENTEAFF.

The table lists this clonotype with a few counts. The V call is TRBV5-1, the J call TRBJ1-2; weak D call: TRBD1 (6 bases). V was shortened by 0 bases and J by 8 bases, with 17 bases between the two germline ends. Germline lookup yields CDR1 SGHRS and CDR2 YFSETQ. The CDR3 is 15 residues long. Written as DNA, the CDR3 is TGCGCCAGCAGCTTGGACGGGGGGCTTCTAAGCGGCTACACCTTC. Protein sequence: CASSLDGGLLSGYTF.

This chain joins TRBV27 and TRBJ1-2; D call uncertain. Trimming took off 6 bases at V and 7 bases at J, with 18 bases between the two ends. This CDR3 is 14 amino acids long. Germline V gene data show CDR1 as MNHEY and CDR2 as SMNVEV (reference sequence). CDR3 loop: CASSPGRTYGGYTF. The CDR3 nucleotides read TGTGCCAGCAGCCCAGGACGGACCTATGGTGGCTACACCTTC.

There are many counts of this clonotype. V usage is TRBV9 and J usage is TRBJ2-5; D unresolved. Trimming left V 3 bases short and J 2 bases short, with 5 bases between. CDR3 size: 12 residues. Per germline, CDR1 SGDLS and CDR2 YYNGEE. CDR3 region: CASSATQETQYF. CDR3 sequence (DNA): TGTGCCAGCAGCGCAACTCAAGAGACCCAGTACTTC.

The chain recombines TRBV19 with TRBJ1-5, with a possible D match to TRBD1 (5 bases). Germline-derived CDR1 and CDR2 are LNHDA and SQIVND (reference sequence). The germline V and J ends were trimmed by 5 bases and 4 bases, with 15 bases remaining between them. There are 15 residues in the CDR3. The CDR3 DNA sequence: TGTGCCAGTAGTCCATCGGGGGTGGGGAATCAGCCCCAGCATTTT. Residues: CASSPSGVGNQPQHF.

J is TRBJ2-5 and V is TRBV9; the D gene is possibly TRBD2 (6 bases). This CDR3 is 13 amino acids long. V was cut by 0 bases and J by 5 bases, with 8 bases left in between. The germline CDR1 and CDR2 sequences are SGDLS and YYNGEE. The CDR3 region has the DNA TGTGCCAGCAGCGTAGAGGGGAGGGAGACCCAGTACTTC. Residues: CASSVEGRETQYF.